The 4 T cell receptor beta chains below were found in one sample sequenced in a study of cytomegalovirus exposure and HLA in healthy donors. PCR involved 60 Vbeta and 13 Jbeta primers. Method: immunoSEQ multiplex PCR; TCRdb's copy keeps in-frame clones and lacks some. The sample carries about 160,000 clones, about 80% recorded once. Source material: PBMCs. These receptors originate from a man between 25 and 39 years old in good health and CMV-seropositive.

This chain links TRBV13 with TRBJ2-5, with D possibly matching TRBD2 (5 bases). Per the germline V gene, CDR1 is PRHDT and CDR2 is FYEKMQ (reference sequence). This CDR3 comprises 13 residues. The V end was cut by 5 bases, the J end by 5 bases, with 12 bases between. CDR3 sequence: CASSHPGMETQYF. CDR3 bases: TGTGCCAGCAGCCACCCGGGGATGGAGACCCAGTACTTC. The full variable domain, rest sourced from reference TRBV13 and TRBJ2-5, is AAGVIQSPRHLIKEKRETATLKCYPIPRHDTVYWYQQGPGQDPQFLISFYEKMQSDKGSIPDRFSAQQFSDYHSELNMSSLELGDSALYFCASSHPGMETQYFGPGTRLLVL.

The chain carries TRBV5-1 and TRBJ2-5, with 12 bases matching TRBD1. The CDR3 is 15 amino acids. The V segment lost 3 bases and the J segment 4 bases; nucleotides outside the gene matches: 4. Germline values: CDR1 SGHRS, CDR2 YFSETQ. This CDR3 is CASSSGTGGLETQYF. Written as DNA, the CDR3 is TGCGCCAGCAGCTCCGGGACAGGGGGCTTAGAGACCCAGTACTTC.

Turning to this clone: Additional DNA sequences in this sample encode the identical CDR3. The chain links TRBV27 to TRBJ1-6; TRBD1 matches 7 bases. Germline V lookup: CDR1 MNHEY, CDR2 SMNVEV (reference sequence). V shed 5 bases, J shed 10 bases, and the junction held 2 bases outside the gene matches. The CDR3 has 12 amino acids. CDR3 in amino acids: CASSDRASPLHF. The CDR3 bases are TGTGCCAGCAGTGACAGGGCGTCACCCCTCCACTTT.

The chain links TRBV2 to TRBJ2-7; D call uncertain. The germline V gene has CDR1 SNHLY and CDR2 FYNNEI. Between the trimmed V and J ends, which lost 6 bases and 4 bases, there was a span of 16 bases. The CDR3 is made up of 14 amino acids. In DNA form, the CDR3 reads TGTGCCAGCAGGCGGTTCCTTTTAGAGTACGAGCAGTACTTC. Translation gives CASRRFLLEYEQYF.